Following are 15 T cell receptor beta chains from one sample sequenced in a study of blood T cell repertoires in COVID-19. Profiling relied on immunoSEQ multiplex PCR, and the TCRdb table lists in-frame clones only, not all of them. This sample has approximately 140,000 clones, with about 85% found just once. The material sequenced was peripheral blood. These receptors all come from a human donor in a cohort sampled during active COVID-19.

The gene calls are TRBV3-1 (or the pseudogene TRBV3-2) and TRBJ2-1; TRBD2 aligns across 7 bases. The CDR3 sequence is 16 residues long. Germline CDR1 LGHDT, CDR2 YNNKEL (reference sequence). Trimming removed 0 bases from V and 8 bases from J; junction bases left unmatched: 10. The CDR3 sequence is CASSQDLQSGGHEQFF. CDR3 sequence (DNA): TGTGCCAGCAGCCAAGACTTACAGTCGGGGGGACATGAGCAGTTCTTC.

The CDR3 coding sequence is TGTGCCAGCAGTTCCGGACAGATCCGAGGCACTGAAGCTTTCTTT. Protein: CASSSGQIRGTEAFF. The chain employs TRBV6-2 or TRBV6-3 and TRBJ1-1, with D possibly TRBD1 on 6 matching bases. The length of the CDR3 is 15 residues. Germline CDR1 reads MNHEY; CDR2 reads SVGEGT. Trimming took off 4 bases at V and 4 bases at J, with 16 bases between the two ends.

The gene calls are TRBV4-3 and TRBJ1-1, with D possibly being TRBD1 (6 bases). In germline, CDR1 is LGHNA, CDR2 YSLEER. This CDR3 is 14 amino acids long. V was pared by 0 bases and J by 3 bases, with 8 bases between. CDR3 loop: CASSQEQGDTEAFF. CDR3 DNA sequence: TGCGCCAGCAGCCAAGAACAGGGAGACACTGAAGCTTTCTTT.

This chain connects TRBV19 to TRBJ2-2, with 9 bases fitting TRBD1. Germline-derived CDR1 and CDR2 are LNHDA and SQIVND (reference sequence). The CDR3 is 15 amino acids. Trimming cost V 5 bases and J 11 bases; bases outside gene matches: 12. CDR3 nucleotide sequence: TGTGCCAGTAGTCCAGGGACAGGGCATTTTGGCGAGCTGTTTTTT. This encodes CASSPGTGHFGELFF.

This chain connects TRBV29-1 to TRBJ2-1; TRBD2 matches at 9 bases. V was clipped by 2 bases and J by 5 bases; unmatched bases: 7. The CDR3 contains 15 residues. Per germline, CDR1 SQVTM and CDR2 ANQGSEA. CDR3 sequence: CSVEPRLAADNEQFF. The DNA of the CDR3 is TGCAGCGTTGAACCAAGACTAGCGGCGGACAATGAGCAGTTCTTC.

This clone was seen a handful of times. The V call is TRBV12-3 or TRBV12-4, the J call TRBJ1-4; no reliable D call. V was pared by 8 bases and J by 6 bases, with 13 bases between. CDR3 length: 13 amino acids. CDR3 nucleotides: TGTGCCAGCCGACGGAGGATGGATGAAAAACTGTTTTTT. This sequence encodes CASRRRMDEKLFF.

This chain links TRBV6-6 with TRBJ1-1; weak D call: TRBD1 (6 bases). Per germline, CDR1 MNHNY and CDR2 SVGAGI (reference sequence). V shed 5 bases and J shed 0 bases, with 16 bases lying between them. The CDR3 consists of 16 residues. The CDR3 protein is CASSTGQRRVNTEAFF. The DNA for the CDR3 is TGTGCCAGCAGTACCGGACAGCGGCGGGTGAACACTGAAGCTTTCTTT.

The chain uses TRBV5-4 and TRBJ2-3, with D perhaps matching TRBD2 (7 bases). Between the trimmed V and J ends, which lost 0 bases and 4 bases, there was a span of 12 bases. Germline values: CDR1 SGHNT, CDR2 YYREEE (reference sequence). This CDR3 has 15 amino acids. In DNA form, the CDR3 reads TGTGCCAGCAGCTTGGGTGGGGGGGCCTCAGATACGCAGTATTTT. It translates to CASSLGGGASDTQYF.

This chain joins TRBV20-1 and TRBJ2-3; TRBD1 agrees at 8 bases. The V and J ends lost 3 bases and 1 base, in that order; junction bases with no gene match: 3. This CDR3 comprises 14 residues. Germline V lookup: CDR1 DFQATT, CDR2 SNEGSKA (reference sequence). CDR3 sequence (DNA): TGCAGTGCTAGTTCAGGGGGCGGCACAGATACGCAGTATTTT. Amino acid sequence: CSASSGGGTDTQYF.

This chain joins TRBV2 and TRBJ1-5; the match to TRBD1 covers 7 bases. J lost 7 bases, V lost 1 base, and 7 bases had no gene match. The CDR3 is made up of 15 amino acids. CDR1 and CDR2 from the germline V gene are SNHLY and FYNNEI. The CDR3 DNA reads as TGTGCCAGCAGTGAAGGACAGGGAGCACGGCAGCCCCAGCATTTT. Translated: CASSEGQGARQPQHF.

The V and J genes are TRBV30 and TRBJ2-7; the match to TRBD2 covers 7 bases. Germline CDR1 is GTSNPN and CDR2 is SVGIG (reference sequence). Trimming took 3 bases from V and 2 from J; bases not matched to a gene: 4. The CDR3 is made up of 13 amino acids. The CDR3 reads CAWSAGGAYEQYF. The CDR3 nucleotides are TGTGCCTGGAGCGCTGGGGGGGCCTACGAGCAGTACTTC.

This clone turned up a few times. The chain combines TRBV5-1 with TRBJ1-1; D is possibly TRBD1 (6 bases). Germline loops: CDR1 SGHRS, CDR2 YFSETQ. The CDR3 has 14 amino acids. The ends were cut back, 0 bases at V and 5 bases at J, with 11 bases in the middle. CDR3 DNA: TGCGCCAGCAGCTTGGGACAGGTCCGAACTGAAGCTTTCTTT. The encoded protein is CASSLGQVRTEAFF.

The rearrangement joins TRBV6-6 to TRBJ1-2; TRBD1 matches at 9 bases. The CDR3 spans 14 residues. Per the germline V gene, CDR1 is MNHNY and CDR2 is SVGAGI (reference sequence). The junction had 8 bases not matched to a gene; V was cut back by 5 bases and J by 7 bases. In DNA form, the CDR3 reads TGTGCCAGCAGTACGGGGGGACAGGGAGGTGGCTACACCTTC. Translating gives CASSTGGQGGGYTF.

This clone appeared a single time. This chain joins TRBV27 and TRBJ1-1, with D tentatively TRBD1 (5 bases). The germline gives CDR1 MNHEY, CDR2 SMNVEV (reference sequence). V gave up 1 base and J gave up 1 base, with 7 bases separating them. The CDR3 contains 14 residues. The CDR3 DNA reads as TGTGCCAGCAGTTTATACAGGCGGAACACTGAAGCTTTCTTT. It encodes CASSLYRRNTEAFF.

J is TRBJ2-3 and V is TRBV5-1; 12 bases agree with TRBD2. The CDR3 sequence is 18 residues long. Germline V gives CDR1 SGHRS, CDR2 YFSETQ. J gave up 4 bases and V 0 bases, and 9 bases lay outside the gene matches. The CDR3 sequence: CASSLGLAGAGAPDTQYF. CDR3 coding DNA: TGCGCCAGCAGCTTGGGACTAGCGGGGGCCGGAGCTCCAGATACGCAGTATTTT.